The 18 T cell receptor beta chains below all came from one sample that was sequenced in a study of long-term antiretroviral therapy in people with HIV. The authors ran the immunoSEQ assay, v3.0, at survey level. Assay: immunoSEQ multiplex PCR; the TCRdb copy retains only in-frame clones and omits some. The sample lists about 28,000 clones; roughly 80% were seen once. The source material was unsorted PBMCs, sampled 3 years after starting antiretroviral therapy. Receptors originate from a man aged 35 to 55 with HIV.

The chain recombines TRBV10-2 with TRBJ2-5; the D gene is possibly TRBD2 (6 bases). The CDR3 is made up of 12 amino acids. V lost 10 bases, J lost 5 bases, and 14 bases lay in between. The V gene's germline CDR1 is WSHSY and CDR2 SAAADI. This CDR3 is CATKLAAETQYF. CDR3 DNA sequence: TGCGCCACCAAGTTAGCGGCGGAGACCCAGTACTTC.

The chain joins TRBV19 to TRBJ2-2; 7 bases line up with TRBD2. This CDR3 spans 14 amino acids. With 7 bases clipped from V and 3 bases from J, the junction kept 5 bases outside the gene matches. CDR1 is LNHDA and CDR2 is SQIVND in the germline V gene (reference sequence). The CDR3 region has the DNA TGTGCCAGTAAAGGGGAGGGCGACACCGGGGAGCTGTTTTTT. This encodes CASKGEGDTGELFF.

This chain joins TRBV9 and TRBJ1-4, with 7 nucleotides matching TRBD1. The CDR3 length is 15 residues. Germline-derived CDR1 and CDR2 are SGDLS and YYNGEE. Trimming took 3 bases from V and 8 from J; bases not matched to a gene: 10. The CDR3, as DNA: TGTGCCAGCAGCGAGGGGGCAGGGGGAGGCGAAAAACTGTTTTTT. It encodes CASSEGAGGGEKLFF.

The J gene is TRBJ2-3, the V gene TRBV11-2; D perhaps matches TRBD2 (5 bases). V was shortened by 5 bases and J by 1 base, with 13 bases between the two germline ends. Germline CDR1 SGHAT, CDR2 FQNNGV. The CDR3 loop spans 15 amino acids. CDR3 coding DNA: TGTGCCAGCAGCGTTGGGGAGTCTGGCACAGATACGCAGTATTTT. Residues: CASSVGESGTDTQYF.

The chain joins TRBV11-2 to TRBJ1-1; D is possibly TRBD1 (6 bases). Trimming took off 5 bases at V and 1 base at J, with 17 bases between the two ends. Germline CDR1 is SGHAT and CDR2 is FQNNGV. The CDR3 covers 16 residues. The CDR3 DNA sequence: TGTGCCAGCAGCCCACTGGGGGGCAGGGGGAACACTGAAGCTTTCTTT. Translating gives CASSPLGGRGNTEAFF.

This chain links TRBV6-1 with TRBJ1-6; D ambiguous. Germline CDR1 reads MNHNS; CDR2 reads SASEGT. With 11 bases removed from V and 10 bases from J, the gap between germline ends came to 18 bases. The CDR3 runs to 13 residues. The CDR3 spells CACTLKTDSPLHF. DNA of the CDR3: TGTGCCTGCACTCTTAAAACCGACTCACCCCTCCACTTT.

J is TRBJ2-2 and V is TRBV6-5, with D possibly matching TRBD1 (5 bases). CDR1 and CDR2 (germline): MNHEY, SVGAGI. Trimming took off 0 bases at V and 6 bases at J, with 11 bases between the two ends. The CDR3 is made up of 15 amino acids. This chain's CDR3 is CASSYSVQGAGELFF. The CDR3 nucleotides are TGTGCCAGCAGTTACTCCGTCCAAGGGGCCGGGGAGCTGTTTTTT.

V is TRBV6-5 and J is TRBJ2-1, with D unclear. Looked up from germline, CDR1 is MNHEY and CDR2 is SVGAGI. There are 13 residues in the CDR3. Between the trimmed V and J ends, which lost 0 bases and 5 bases, there was a span of 5 bases. This chain's CDR3 is CASSYSENNEQFF. CDR3 DNA sequence: TGTGCCAGCAGTTACTCGGAGAACAATGAGCAGTTCTTC.

The chain joins TRBV10-1 to TRBJ2-1; 7 bases agree with TRBD2. The CDR3 covers 14 residues. The germline gives CDR1 WNHNN, CDR2 SYGVQD (reference sequence). The V segment lost 4 bases and the J segment 7 bases; nucleotides outside the gene matches: 7. CDR3 residues: CASSVAGGMNEQFF. CDR3 DNA sequence: TGCGCCAGCAGTGTAGCCGGGGGGATGAATGAGCAGTTCTTC.

This sequence joins TRBV15 and TRBJ1-2; no clear D. The germline V and J ends were trimmed by 0 bases and 4 bases, with 12 bases remaining between them. CDR1 is LNHNV, CDR2 YYDKDF, per germline (reference sequence). There are 15 residues in the CDR3. CDR3 sequence reads: CATSRDNVNSYGYTF. In DNA form, the CDR3 reads TGTGCCACCAGCAGAGATAATGTTAACAGCTATGGCTACACCTTC.

This chain joins TRBV19 and TRBJ2-3; no definite D call. This CDR3 is built from 14 residues. Per the germline V gene, CDR1 is LNHDA and CDR2 is SQIVND (reference sequence). Trimming left V 3 bases short and J 1 base short, with 8 bases between. The CDR3 region is CASSILGGTDTQYF. In nucleotides, the CDR3 is TGTGCCAGTAGTATTCTTGGGGGCACAGATACGCAGTATTTT.

Concerning this clone itself: One end of the junction does not line up with germline, which may come from a read error. This rearrangement joins TRBV9 to TRBJ2-6, with D tentatively TRBD2 (6 bases). Germline CDR1 and CDR2: SGDLS and YYNGEE. There are 17 residues in the CDR3. The CDR3 DNA sequence: TGTGCCAGCAGCGTAGAAGGGTCAGGGACTGGCGCCAACGTCCTGACTTTC. Residues: CASSVEGSGTGANVLTF.

The chain couples TRBV7-9 to TRBJ1-1, with TRBD1 as a possible D gene (6 bases). The CDR3 runs to 16 residues. V was clipped by 1 base and J by 0 bases, with 12 bases between them. In germline, CDR1 is SEHNR, CDR2 FQNEAQ (reference sequence). As DNA, the CDR3 is TGTGCCAGCAGCTTAGAGGGGGGCACGTTGAACACTGAAGCTTTCTTT. Its translation is CASSLEGGTLNTEAFF.

The CDR3 here is CASSQTPLYNEQFF. In DNA, the CDR3 is TGTGCCAGCAGCCAGACTCCCCTCTACAATGAGCAGTTCTTC. The chain recombines TRBV7-6 with TRBJ2-1; D not certain. Per the germline V gene, CDR1 is SGHVS and CDR2 is FNYEAQ. Trimming pared 5 bases from V and 3 bases from J, leaving 11 bases between. This CDR3 is built from 14 residues.

This chain connects TRBV6-1 to TRBJ2-7; a weak D match, TRBD2 (6 bases). Germline CDR1 reads MNHNS; CDR2 reads SASEGT. This CDR3 is built from 15 residues. With 4 bases removed from V and 0 bases from J, the gap between germline ends came to 13 bases. The CDR3 nucleotides are TGTGCCAGCAGTGTCGGGACTGTGAGCTCCTACGAGCAGTACTTC. Its translation is CASSVGTVSSYEQYF.

V usage is TRBV11-2 and J usage is TRBJ1-1, with 9 bases that match TRBD1. Germline values: CDR1 SGHAT, CDR2 FQNNGV. This CDR3 comprises 16 residues. V shed 0 bases, J shed 0 bases, and the junction held 2 bases outside the gene matches. This CDR3 reads CASSLDNRGLNTEAFF. The CDR3 bases are TGTGCCAGCAGCTTAGACAACAGGGGGCTGAACACTGAAGCTTTCTTT.

This rearrangement joins TRBV5-7 to TRBJ2-1, with TRBD2 matching 10 bases. TRBV5-7 is reported as an ORF; its role is uncertain. The CDR3 is 15 amino acids. V trimming: 1 base; J trimming: 8 bases; junction bases outside the gene matches: 6. The CDR3 nucleotides read TGTGCCAGCAGCTTGCCTAGCGGGAGTGCGTATGAGCAGTTCTTC. Its translation is CASSLPSGSAYEQFF.

The gene calls are TRBV20-1 and TRBJ2-5, with D hard to call. CDR1 is DFQATT and CDR2 is SNEGSKA in the germline V gene (reference sequence). CDR3 length: 11 amino acids. CDR3 nucleotide sequence: TGCACCAAGGACCCATGGGAGACCCAGTACTTC. Translation: CTKDPWETQYF.